The 2 T cell receptor beta chains given below trace back to one sample, sequenced in a study of CD8+ T cells in alopecia areata. The sorting of pooled cutaneous lymph node cells relied on CD4, CD8alpha, NKG2D, NKG2ACE and other markers. Sequencing templates came from extracted RNA that was reverse transcribed into cDNA. Profiled with immunoSEQ multiplex PCR; TCRdb holds only in-frame clones, not every one. This sample carries around 290,000 clones, none of them present only once. The sequencing input was CD4+ T cells sorted from a lymph node. The receptors were sampled from a C3H/HeJ mouse with alopecia areata. The strain is characterized by the MHC haplotype H2-k.

Notes on this clone: Gene names and germline refer to mouse. The missing CDR3 end, 4 residues past where the read stops, is filled in from the germline J gene. The V and J genes are TRBV19 and TRBJ2-3; tentative D call: TRBD1 (5 bases). V was clipped by 2 bases and J by 0 bases, with 10 bases between them. The CDR3 sequence is 15 residues long. In germline, CDR1 is FNHDT, CDR2 SITEND (reference sequence). The CDR3 bases that were read are TGTGCCAGCAGTATCCCGACAGCTAGTGCAGAA. Translation: CASSIPTASAE. The CDR3 in its entirety is CASSIPTASAETLYF. Together with reference TRBV19 and TRBJ2-3, the CDR3 gives the full variable domain: GGIITQTPKFLIGQEGQKLTLKCQQNFNHDTMYWYRQDSGKGLRLIYYSITENDLQKGDLSEGYDASREKKSSFSLTVTSAQKNEMAVFLCASSIPTASAETLYFGSGTRLTVL.

The sample holds many counts of this clone. Mouse names are used for the genes. The CDR3 end is not reached by the read, which stops 4 residues before it; the germline J gene fills it in. This sample includes further DNA sequences coding for the same CDR3. The rearrangement joins TRBV19 to TRBJ2-1, with 7 bases matching TRBD1. The germline V gene has CDR1 FNHDT and CDR2 SITEND (reference sequence). CDR3 length: 14 residues. V lost 0 bases and J lost 3; bases outside the gene matches: 0. CDR3 region: CASSIGDSYAEQFF. The covered CDR3 bases are TGTGCCAGCAGTATAGGGGACAGCTATGCT.